This is a list of T cell receptor beta chains from one sample in a study of blood T cell repertoires in COVID-19. Assay used: immunoSEQ multiplex PCR; TCRdb lists only in-frame clones, some missing. This table has about 190,000 clones, around 82% appearing once. Sample: peripheral blood. These receptors originate from a man in his fifties with active or convalescent COVID-19. Each CDR3 is given with its conserved first and last residue. D genes are given only for firm matches. Size values are once, few and many counts, or a class for expanded clones, and some rows have none.

TRBJ1-2,.,.,TRBV7-9,TGTGCCAGCAGCTTAGACCAGGGGCACTATGGCTACACCTTC,CASSLDQGHYGYTF
TRBJ1-4,.,.,TRBV4-1,TGCGCCAGCAGCCAAGAGTCGCCAGCTAATGAAAAACTGTTTTTT,CASSQESPANEKLFF
TRBJ1-2,.,.,TRBV7-9,TGTGCCAGCAGCTTAGAAGGAGCAAGGTGGTATGGCTACACCTTC,CASSLEGARWYGYTF
TRBJ2-5,.,.,TRBV5-1,TGCGCCAGCAGCGTAGGGAGATGGGAGACCCAGTACTTC,CASSVGRWETQYF
TRBJ1-2,.,few,TRBV4-3,TGCGCCAGCAGCCGCACCGACAGGAGCTATGGCTACACCTTC,CASSRTDRSYGYTF
TRBJ2-2,.,.,TRBV12-3/TRBV12-4,TGTGCCAGCAGTTGGCAGGGCACCGGGGAGCTGTTTTTT,CASSWQGTGELFF
TRBJ1-1,.,once,TRBV5-1,TGCGCCAGCAGCTTAGGAGGGCTTGAAGCTTTCTTT,CASSLGGLEAFF
TRBJ2-2,TRBD2,.,TRBV2,TGTGCCAGCAGTGAAGCGCTGAGGGCTAGCGGTACCGGGGAGCTGTTTTTT,CASSEALRASGTGELFF
TRBJ2-7,.,.,TRBV5-8,TGTGCCAGCAGCGTCGGACAGTCCTACGAGCAGTACTTC,CASSVGQSYEQYF
TRBJ1-1,.,.,TRBV12-3/TRBV12-4,TGTGCCAGCGCTGGGAGGGTAGCCTATGAAGCTTTCTTT,CASAGRVAYEAFF
TRBJ2-3,TRBD1,.,TRBV6-6,TGTGCCAGCACCGTACAGGGGCCGTACACAGATACGCAGTATTTT,CASTVQGPYTDTQYF
TRBJ1-2,TRBD1,.,TRBV6-5,TGTGGCGCCCGTGGAGGGGGCGACTATGGCTACACCTTC,CGARGGGDYGYTF
TRBJ2-1,TRBD2,.,TRBV18,TGTGCCAGCTCACCGCAAGCGGGAGGGAGCTTCAATGAGCAGTTCTTC,CASSPQAGGSFNEQFF
TRBJ2-3,TRBD2,.,TRBV7-2,TGTGCCAGCAGCTTAGTAGCGGGTACGCAGTATTTT,CASSLVAGTQYF
TRBJ2-3,TRBD1,.,TRBV28,TGTGCCAGCAGAACCCCCCCGGGACAGGGGACAGATACGCAGTATTTT,CASRTPPGQGTDTQYF
TRBJ2-2,.,.,TRBV7-9,TGTGCCAGCAGCCCGCAGGGCACCGGGGAGCTGTTTTTT,CASSPQGTGELFF
TRBJ2-2,.,.,TRBV7-8,TGTGCCAGCAGCTTACGCGGTGCGAACACCGGGGAGCTGTTTTTT,CASSLRGANTGELFF
TRBJ1-1,.,.,TRBV29-1,TGCAGCGTTGAACGGGGGACGAACACTGAAGCTTTCTTT,CSVERGTNTEAFF
TRBJ1-1,TRBD1,.,TRBV6-5,TGTGCCAGCTCGGCGGGACAGGGACTAGCTTTCTTT,CASSAGQGLAFF
TRBJ2-2,TRBD1,.,TRBV19,TGTGCCAGTAGCTCCGGGACAGGGTCCACCGGGGAGCTGTTTTTT,CASSSGTGSTGELFF
TRBJ1-6,TRBD1,.,TRBV11-1,TGTGCCAGCAGCTCCCGGACAGGGGTAAATTCACCCCTCCACTTT,CASSSRTGVNSPLHF
TRBJ2-7,TRBD1,.,TRBV30,TGTGCCTGGAGGGGACAGGGATACGAGCAGTACTTC,CAWRGQGYEQYF
TRBJ2-1,.,.,TRBV13,TGTGCCAGCAGCTCTAGGGAAAACGGGGACAATGAGCAGTTCTTC,CASSSRENGDNEQFF
TRBJ2-1,TRBD2,.,TRBV6-2/TRBV6-3,TGTGCCAGCAGTTACGAGACGCTAGCGGGAGGTTTAAGCTACAATGAGCAGTTCTTC,CASSYETLAGGLSYNEQFF
TRBJ1-5,TRBD1,.,TRBV6-5,TGTGCCAGCAGTTCGTACAGGGGGAATCAGCCCCAGCATTTT,CASSSYRGNQPQHF
TRBJ1-1,.,once,TRBV28,TGTGCCAGCATTTCCAGGAACACTGAAGCTTTCTTT,CASISRNTEAFF
TRBJ2-7,.,.,TRBV9,TGTGCCAGCAGCGTAGGGGGACTTCCCTCCTACGAGCAGTACTTC,CASSVGGLPSYEQYF
TRBJ1-4,TRBD1,.,TRBV9,TGTGCCAGCAGCGTAGGGGCAGTCTGGACAGGGAAGGAGGAAAAACTGTTTTTT,CASSVGAVWTGKEEKLFF
TRBJ2-7,.,.,TRBV30,TGTGCCGGGATCCGGGACATAACAACCTACGAGCAGTACTTC,CAGIRDITTYEQYF
TRBJ2-7,TRBD1,.,TRBV6-5,TGTGCCAGCAGCCCCGGGACAGATCGACGGCGGGAGCAGTACTTC,CASSPGTDRRREQYF
TRBJ1-1,.,.,TRBV19,TGTGCCAGTAGTATGCAGGGTAGGGGCACTGAAGCTTTCTTT,CASSMQGRGTEAFF
TRBJ1-3,.,.,TRBV7-2,TGTGCCAGCAGCCGTGACAGGTTCTCTGGAAACACCATATATTTT,CASSRDRFSGNTIYF
TRBJ2-3,.,.,TRBV2,TGTGCCAGCAAGGGGGGGCGTGCAGATACGCAGTATTTT,CASKGGRADTQYF
TRBJ2-7,TRBD1,.,TRBV28,TGTGCCAGCCATTCAGGGGGCCGCTCCTACGAGCAGTACTTC,CASHSGGRSYEQYF
TRBJ2-2,TRBD1,.,TRBV27,TGTGCCAGCACCGTCTCGACAGGGGCGGCCGGGGAGCTGTTTTTT,CASTVSTGAAGELFF
TRBJ2-5,.,many,TRBV9,TGTGCCAGCAGCGTAGGAGGGAGCGAAGAGACCCAGTACTTC,CASSVGGSEETQYF
TRBJ1-5,.,.,TRBV6-5,TGTGCCAGCACTCCAACTGCGGGTCAGCCCCAGCATTTT,CASTPTAGQPQHF
TRBJ2-1,TRBD2,few,TRBV25-1,TGTGCCAGCAGTTCACTAGCGGGAGCATCTGAGCAGTTCTTC,CASSSLAGASEQFF
TRBJ1-2,TRBD1,.,TRBV4-3,TGCGCCAGCAGCCCCACCCGGACAGGGCATGGCTACACCTTC,CASSPTRTGHGYTF
TRBJ1-1,TRBD1,once,TRBV5-1,TGCGCCAGCAGCTTGGGGGACAGGGTGGGCACTGAAGCTTTCTTT,CASSLGDRVGTEAFF
TRBJ1-1,TRBD1,many,TRBV9,TGTGCCAGCAGCGTCAACCCAGGACAGGAGGGTTCGAACACTGAAGCTTTCTTT,CASSVNPGQEGSNTEAFF
TRBJ2-7,.,.,TRBV28,TGTGCCAGCAGTTACCGGACAGTATCCTACGAGCAGTACTTC,CASSYRTVSYEQYF
TRBJ2-1,.,.,TRBV18,TGTGCCAGCTCACCACCGAGGCCCGGGGGTGGTGTCAATGAGCAGTTCTTC,CASSPPRPGGGVNEQFF
TRBJ1-4,.,.,TRBV7-2,TGTGCCAGCGCACCCCTAATCGGGGGGGGATACGAAAAACTGTTTTTT,CASAPLIGGGYEKLFF
TRBJ2-7,.,.,TRBV28,TGTGCCAGCAGTTCGTCTCCGGGACACAAGCCCTACGAGCAGTACTTC,CASSSSPGHKPYEQYF
TRBJ1-2,TRBD1,.,TRBV28,TGTGCCAGCAGTTTATCGGACAGGGGTGGCTACACCTTC,CASSLSDRGGYTF
TRBJ2-7,.,.,TRBV7-9,TGTGCCAGCAGCTTAGACCCCCCCCCACAGGGCCACGAGCAGTACTTC,CASSLDPPPQGHEQYF
TRBJ1-2,.,.,TRBV2,TGTGCCAGCAGTGAATGGGCAGGGATCAATACTAACTATGGCTACACCTTC,CASSEWAGINTNYGYTF
TRBJ2-3,.,.,TRBV14,TGTGCCAGCAGCCAACCGAGGGGGGGGGCTGCTCGAAAAAGCACAGATACGCAGTATTTT,CASSQPRGGAARKSTDTQYF
TRBJ1-5,.,.,TRBV6-1,TGTGCCAGCAGTGAAGCTGGAGGGTATAGCAATCAGCCCCAGCATTTT,CASSEAGGYSNQPQHF
TRBJ1-5,.,.,TRBV4-1,TGCGCCAGCAGCCAAGTTGTAGATAGCAATCAGCCCCAGCATTTT,CASSQVVDSNQPQHF
TRBJ1-1,TRBD1,.,TRBV19,TGTGCCAGTAGTATAGGTGGGACAGGGGGCACTGAAGCTTTCTTT,CASSIGGTGGTEAFF
TRBJ1-2,.,.,TRBV5-1,TGCGCCAGCACACTAGACCTCCCCTATGGCTACACCTTC,CASTLDLPYGYTF
TRBJ1-2,TRBD1,.,TRBV19,TGTGCCAGTAGTATCCCCTCTCCGGGACAGGGATCTCACGGCTACACCTTC,CASSIPSPGQGSHGYTF
TRBJ1-1,TRBD1,.,TRBV5-1,TGCGCCAGCAGCTGGGACAGGGCCTCGAACACTGAAGCTTTCTTT,CASSWDRASNTEAFF